Listed here are 12 T cell receptor beta chains from one sample, sequenced in a study of T cell repertoires in cytomegalovirus infection. One entry per CDR3 protein, called by TCRdb with MiXCR from the reads. The sample records over 150,000 distinct CDR3 sequences, 15% to 20% being singletons. The material sequenced was PBMCs. All receptors come from a human donor in good health (CMV status not recorded). Some clones in this sample may be carry-over from other donors' samples.

This chain uses TRBV5-1 with TRBJ2-1; D is perhaps TRBD2 (6 bases). CDR1 is SGHRS, CDR2 YFSETQ, per germline. Trimming cost V 1 base and J 6 bases, with 20 bases left between them. There are 17 residues in the CDR3. CDR3 nucleotide sequence: TGCGCCAGCAGCTTGAGCGGGCAGACATTCCGAGGCAATGAGCAGTTCTTC. Encoded protein: CASSLSGQTFRGNEQFF.

This clonotype was counted only a few times. V is TRBV4-2 and J is TRBJ1-1; no clear D gene. Germline V CDR1 and CDR2: LGHNA, YNFKEQ. Between the trimmed V and J ends, which lost 0 bases and 0 bases, there was a span of 11 bases. The CDR3 totals 16 residues. CDR3 nucleotides: TGTGCCAGCAGCCAAGACCCATGGCAGATGAACACTGAAGCTTTCTTT. Translation gives CASSQDPWQMNTEAFF.

This clonotype occurred a few times. The chain employs TRBV5-1 and TRBJ2-7, with a tentative D call TRBD1 (6 bases). Germline V gene lookup returns CDR1 SGHRS and CDR2 YFSETQ. The CDR3 consists of 15 residues. The germline V and J ends were trimmed by 1 base and 0 bases, with 11 bases remaining between them. The chain's CDR3 is CASSLLPGVSYEQYF. The CDR3 nucleotides read TGCGCCAGCAGCTTGTTACCAGGGGTCTCCTACGAGCAGTACTTC.

This clonotype has just a few counts. The chain is built from TRBV7-9 and TRBJ2-3; D perhaps matches TRBD2 (6 bases). Germline V CDR1 and CDR2: SEHNR, FQNEAQ (reference sequence). Trimming cost V 5 bases and J 3 bases, with 15 bases left between them. The CDR3 is 15 residues long. Written as DNA, the CDR3 is TGTGCCAGCAGCCCGGACGGGGGACTTACAGATACGCAGTATTTT. This codes for CASSPDGGLTDTQYF.

This clonotype was seen repeatedly, ten times or more. V usage is TRBV7-2 and J usage is TRBJ1-6; a weak D match, TRBD1 (6 bases). The germline V and J ends were trimmed by 5 bases and 9 bases, with 23 bases remaining between them. CDR1 is SGHTA and CDR2 is FQGNSA in the germline V gene. The CDR3 runs 17 residues. Here the CDR3 reads CASSPGRGGVVGSPLHF. CDR3 sequence (DNA): TGTGCCAGCAGCCCAGGGAGAGGGGGGGTTGTCGGTTCACCCCTCCACTTT. Full variable domain (remainder filled in from reference TRBV7-2 and TRBJ1-6): GAGVSQSPSNKVTEKGKDVELRCDPISGHTALYWYRQSLGQGLEFLIYFQGNSAPDKSGLPSDRFSAERTGGSVSTLTIQRTQQEDSAVYLCASSPGRGGVVGSPLHFGNGTRLTVT.

The gene calls are TRBV29-1 and TRBJ1-5; 7 bases match TRBD1. Looked up from germline, CDR1 is SQVTM and CDR2 is ANQGSEA. The trim removed 6 bases at V and 1 base at J, leaving 12 bases unmatched. This CDR3 region has 16 residues. The DNA of the CDR3 is TGCAGCGTAACGACAGGGCCCAAGGGGAGCAATCAGCCCCAGCATTTT. Translating it yields CSVTTGPKGSNQPQHF.

The V gene is TRBV28, the J gene TRBJ1-1, with 10 bases fitting TRBD1. This CDR3 is 15 amino acids long. Per the germline V gene, CDR1 is MDHEN and CDR2 is SYDVKM. The trim removed 8 bases at V and 4 bases at J, leaving 10 bases unmatched. The CDR3 DNA follows: TGTGCCAGCGACTCCGGGACAGGGGTGGTCACTGAAGCTTTCTTT. It specifies CASDSGTGVVTEAFF.

This clonotype was seen a few times. This sequence joins TRBV7-8 and TRBJ2-3, with TRBD1 identical over 7 bases. V lost 5 bases and J lost 9; bases outside the gene matches: 11. This CDR3 spans 14 amino acids. The germline CDR1 and CDR2 sequences are SGHVS and FQNEAQ. CDR3 nucleotides: TGTGCCAGCAGCCCCCGGAACAGGGGCCGGACGCAGTATTTT. This gives the protein CASSPRNRGRTQYF.

This clonotype turned up a few times. The chain recombines TRBV19 with TRBJ2-5, with D perhaps assigned TRBD1 or TRBD2 (5 bases each). CDR1 and CDR2 (germline): LNHDA, SQIVND (reference sequence). Trimming cost V 5 bases and J 1 base, with 14 bases left between them. The CDR3 is 15 residues long. In DNA, the CDR3 is TGTGCCAGTAGTGGACGGAAGGGACCCCAAGAGACCCAGTACTTC. As protein: CASSGRKGPQETQYF.

The gene calls are TRBV7-8 and TRBJ2-7; no firm D call. Germline lookup yields CDR1 SGHVS and CDR2 FQNEAQ. V lost 5 bases and J lost 10, with 21 bases in between. The CDR3 is made up of 14 amino acids. The DNA for the CDR3 is TGTGCCAGCAGCCCGTATACCCTACCGGTAGATCAGTACTTC. Its protein is CASSPYTLPVDQYF.

The chain joins TRBV12-3 or TRBV12-4 to TRBJ2-1; maybe TRBD1 (6 bases). The V gene lost 5 bases and the J gene lost 7 bases, with 21 bases spanning the gap. The CDR3 is made up of 16 amino acids. CDR3 DNA sequence: TGTGCCAGCAGTCTTCTTGAGGTCCCCCAGGGGAATGAGCAGTTCTTC. The encoded protein is CASSLLEVPQGNEQFF.

This clonotype turned up a few times. V usage is TRBV5-6 and J usage is TRBJ1-1; unclear D gene. The CDR3 is made up of 13 amino acids. Germline lookup yields CDR1 SGHDT and CDR2 YYEEEE. The V gene lost 4 bases and the J gene lost 2 bases, with 9 bases spanning the gap. The CDR3 here is CASSLSPNTEAFF. In nucleotides, the CDR3 is TGTGCCAGCAGCCTTTCCCCAAACACTGAAGCTTTCTTT. Variable domain in full (rest from reference TRBV5-6 and TRBJ1-1): DAGVTQSPTHLIKTRGQQVTLRCSPKSGHDTVSWYQQALGQGPQFIFQYYEEEERQRGNFPDRFSGHQFPNYSSELNVNALLLGDSALYLCASSLSPNTEAFFGQGTRLTVV.